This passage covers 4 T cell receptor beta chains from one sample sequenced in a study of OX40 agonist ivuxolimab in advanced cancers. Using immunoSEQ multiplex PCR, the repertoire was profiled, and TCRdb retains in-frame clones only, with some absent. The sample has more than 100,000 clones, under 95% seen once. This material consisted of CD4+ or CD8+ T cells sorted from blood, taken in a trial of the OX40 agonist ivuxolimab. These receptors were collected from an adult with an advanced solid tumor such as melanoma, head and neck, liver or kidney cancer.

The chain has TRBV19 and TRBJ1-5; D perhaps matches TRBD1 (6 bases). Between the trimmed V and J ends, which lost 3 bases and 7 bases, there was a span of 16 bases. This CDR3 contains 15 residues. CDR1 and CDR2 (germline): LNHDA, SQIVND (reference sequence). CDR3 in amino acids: CASSMGGRSGQPQHF. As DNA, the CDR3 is TGTGCCAGTAGTATGGGGGGCCGATCTGGGCAGCCCCAGCATTTT.

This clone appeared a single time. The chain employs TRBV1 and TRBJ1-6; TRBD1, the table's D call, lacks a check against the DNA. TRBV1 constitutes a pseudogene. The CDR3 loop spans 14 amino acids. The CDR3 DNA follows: TGCACCAGCGCTTCCAGGGGAGCGGATTCACCCCTCCACTTT. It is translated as CTSASRGADSPLHF.

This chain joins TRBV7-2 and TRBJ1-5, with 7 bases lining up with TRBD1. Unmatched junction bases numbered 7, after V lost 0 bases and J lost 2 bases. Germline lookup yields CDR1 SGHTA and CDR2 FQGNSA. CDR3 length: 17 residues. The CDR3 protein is CASSLARTGLGNQPQHF. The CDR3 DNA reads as TGTGCCAGCAGCTTAGCGAGGACAGGCCTAGGCAATCAGCCCCAGCATTTT.

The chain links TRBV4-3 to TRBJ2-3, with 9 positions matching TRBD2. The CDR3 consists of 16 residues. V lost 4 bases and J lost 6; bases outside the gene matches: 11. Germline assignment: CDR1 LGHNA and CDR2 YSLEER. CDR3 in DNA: TGCGCCAGCAGCCGAGTGATAGCGGGGGTGGGGGATACGCAGTATTTT. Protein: CASSRVIAGVGDTQYF.